The 21 T cell receptor beta chains presented below share a single source sample, sequenced in a study of T cell responses to AZD1222 COVID-19 vaccine. Profiling relied on immunoSEQ multiplex PCR, and the TCRdb table lists in-frame clones only, not all of them. The data hold 120,000 or so clones, with 84% observed a single time. The source was peripheral blood, collected 28 days after the second AZD1222 dose. Source of these receptors: an adult who received the AZD1222 COVID-19 vaccine.

The gene calls are TRBV15 and TRBJ1-2; D may be TRBD1 (5 bases). Per germline, CDR1 LNHNV and CDR2 YYDKDF (reference sequence). V lost 5 bases and J lost 0, with 25 bases in between. This CDR3 is built from 19 residues. DNA for the CDR3: TGTGCCACCAGCCCTCAGCGGGGGGGATGGTCCCTAGCTAACTATGGCTACACCTTC. Translation: CATSPQRGGWSLANYGYTF.

V usage is TRBV27 and J usage is TRBJ2-7, with 7 bases identical to TRBD1. The CDR3 covers 15 residues. Trimming removed 4 bases from V and 2 bases from J; junction bases left unmatched: 8. Germline values: CDR1 MNHEY, CDR2 SMNVEV (reference sequence). The chain's CDR3 is CASSSPDRPPYEQYF. CDR3 in DNA: TGTGCCAGCAGTTCCCCGGACAGGCCCCCCTACGAGCAGTACTTC.

This clone was picked up a small number of times. This chain joins TRBV5-5 and TRBJ2-1, with D possibly matching TRBD1 (5 bases). The length of the CDR3 is 16 residues. V lost 4 bases, J lost 0 bases, and 14 bases lay in between. CDR1 is SGHKS and CDR2 is YYEKEE in the germline V gene (reference sequence). The CDR3 nucleotides read TGTGCCAGCAGCCCATTAGGGGCAAACTCCTACAATGAGCAGTTCTTC. Its translation: CASSPLGANSYNEQFF.

This clone has only a few counts. The chain carries TRBV7-3 and TRBJ2-5; D is undetermined. The V end was cut by 2 bases, the J end by 0 bases, with 13 bases between. Germline V gene data show CDR1 as SGHTA and CDR2 as FQGTGA. The CDR3 is made up of 16 amino acids. The CDR3 sequence: CASSLGVRHNQETQYF. The CDR3, as DNA: TGTGCCAGCAGCTTAGGGGTACGACACAACCAAGAGACCCAGTACTTC.

The genes are TRBV28 and TRBJ1-1; D is uncertain. CDR1 MDHEN and CDR2 SYDVKM come from the germline V gene. This CDR3 is built from 11 residues. V lost 6 bases to trimming and J lost 6 bases, with 8 bases between them. CDR3 region: CASRERSEAFF. As DNA, the CDR3 is TGTGCCAGCAGGGAAAGATCTGAAGCTTTCTTT.

The chain links TRBV7-9 to TRBJ1-4; the D gene is possibly TRBD1 (5 bases). The CDR3 is 13 amino acids. V dropped 4 bases and J dropped 7 bases, with 10 bases sitting between them. The germline CDR1 and CDR2 sequences are SEHNR and FQNEAQ (reference sequence). The CDR3 sequence: CASSSSGAEKLFF. The CDR3, as DNA: TGTGCCAGCAGCTCATCCGGGGCTGAAAAACTGTTTTTT. The full variable domain, with the rest looked up from reference TRBV7-9 and TRBJ1-4, is DTGVSQNPRHKITKRGQNVTFRCDPISEHNRLYWYRQTLGQGPEFLTYFQNEAQLEKSRLLSDRFSAERPKGSFSTLEIQRTEQGDSAMYLCASSSSGAEKLFFGSGTQLSVL.

The chain joins TRBV6-2 or TRBV6-3 to TRBJ2-4; D is undetermined. Trimming removed 2 bases at V and 8 bases at J, with 7 bases between. From germline, CDR1 is MNHEY and CDR2 SVGEGT. This CDR3 spans 12 amino acids. DNA for the CDR3: TGTGCCAGCAGTTACGGCCCCCACATTCAGTACTTC. Translated: CASSYGPHIQYF.

The rearrangement joins TRBV2 to TRBJ1-2; weak D call: TRBD1 (5 bases). Between the trimmed V and J ends, which lost 10 bases and 3 bases, there was a span of 18 bases. The germline CDR1 and CDR2 sequences are SNHLY and FYNNEI. The CDR3 totals 14 residues. The CDR3: CATSRQGPHYGYTF. The CDR3 bases are TGTGCCACCTCTCGGCAGGGACCGCACTATGGCTACACCTTC.

This chain uses TRBV11-3 with TRBJ2-3; possibly TRBD1 or TRBD2 for D (6 bases each). Germline CDR1 and CDR2: SGHNT and YENEEA. V was clipped by 2 bases and J by 2 bases, with 11 bases between them. This CDR3 region has 15 residues. The CDR3 here is CASSLRGLNTDTQYF. The DNA for the CDR3 is TGTGCCAGCAGCTTACGGGGGCTAAACACAGATACGCAGTATTTT.

This clone was seen just once. The CDR3 DNA sequence: TGTGCCAGCAGTTTTGGGGGGGGCGGAAACACCATATATTTT. It is translated as CASSFGGGGNTIYF. The chain couples TRBV28 to TRBJ1-3, with D tentatively TRBD1 (6 bases). Germline lookup yields CDR1 MDHEN and CDR2 SYDVKM. The germline V and J ends were trimmed by 3 bases and 4 bases, with 10 bases remaining between them. This CDR3 comprises 14 residues.

The chain carries TRBV5-1 and TRBJ1-3, with unresolved D. With 4 bases removed from V and 4 bases from J, the gap between germline ends came to 12 bases. Germline V gives CDR1 SGHRS, CDR2 YFSETQ. This CDR3 has 14 amino acids. CDR3 DNA sequence: TGCGCCAGCAGCCCCCGAGACGCGGGAAACACCATATATTTT. Its translation is CASSPRDAGNTIYF.

V usage is TRBV6-2 or TRBV6-3 and J usage is TRBJ1-2; D unclear. Germline CDR1 is MNHEY and CDR2 is SVGEGT. The CDR3 consists of 12 residues. V was clipped by 0 bases and J by 10 bases, with 9 bases between them. CDR3 in DNA: TGTGCCAGCAGTTACTCAGAGCAGCTCTACACCTTC. Protein sequence: CASSYSEQLYTF.

The V call is TRBV14, the J call TRBJ1-1; D is perhaps TRBD1 (5 bases). The germline V gene encodes CDR1 SGHDN and CDR2 FVKESK. With 1 base removed from V and 3 bases from J, the gap between germline ends came to 9 bases. The CDR3 runs 14 residues. CDR3 sequence: CASSQATVYTEAFF. For the CDR3, the DNA is TGTGCCAGCAGCCAAGCGACAGTCTACACTGAAGCTTTCTTT.

This clone was seen just once. This chain links TRBV24-1 with TRBJ2-1; a possible D gene is TRBD2 (6 bases). V shed 1 base and J shed 5 bases, with 17 bases lying between them. This CDR3 is built from 17 residues. Germline CDR1 is KGHDR and CDR2 is SFDVKD. This chain's CDR3 is CATSDFYPSGSHNEQFF. DNA of the CDR3: TGTGCCACCAGTGATTTTTACCCCAGCGGGTCTCACAATGAGCAGTTCTTC.

The CDR3 bases are TGCGCCAGCAGCTTGTCAGGGGGCGCGAGTGGTCCCCTCCACTTT. Encoded protein: CASSLSGGASGPLHF. The chain is built from TRBV5-1 and TRBJ1-6, with TRBD1 identical over 8 bases. CDR1 is SGHRS and CDR2 is YFSETQ in the germline V gene. The CDR3 runs 15 residues. The J segment lost 13 bases and the V segment lost 1 base, leaving 10 bases of the junction unmatched.

The chain has TRBV10-3 and TRBJ2-3; a possible D gene is TRBD2 (6 bases). Germline values: CDR1 ENHRY, CDR2 SYGVKD. The CDR3 spans 16 residues. The germline V and J ends were trimmed by 3 bases and 2 bases, with 15 bases remaining between them. The CDR3 bases are TGTGCCATCAGTGAAGGGCGGCGGGGAGACACAGATACGCAGTATTTT. It specifies CAISEGRRGDTDTQYF.

The chain is built from TRBV6-2 or TRBV6-3 and TRBJ2-5; 9 nucleotides line up with TRBD2. J was trimmed by 5 bases and V by 5 bases; bases with no gene match: 9. The CDR3 sequence is 15 residues long. In germline, CDR1 is MNHEY, CDR2 SVGEGT. Written as DNA, the CDR3 is TGTGCCAGCAGTCGACTAGCGGCCCTGGGGGAGACCCAGTACTTC. It specifies CASSRLAALGETQYF.

The chain is built from TRBV19 and TRBJ2-1, with 9 bases fitting TRBD1. Per the germline V gene, CDR1 is LNHDA and CDR2 is SQIVND (reference sequence). The CDR3 has 13 amino acids. V dropped 6 bases and J dropped 8; count of bases not matched to a gene: 5. This CDR3 is CASSRTGVHEQFF. CDR3 DNA: TGTGCCAGTAGCAGGACAGGGGTGCATGAGCAGTTCTTC. Complete variable domain (other parts from reference TRBV19 and TRBJ2-1): DGGITQSPKYLFRKEGQNVTLSCEQNLNHDAMYWYRQDPGQGLRLIYYSQIVNDFQKGDIAEGYSVSREKKESFPLTVTSAQKNPTAFYLCASSRTGVHEQFFGPGTRLTVL.

The genes are TRBV7-9 and TRBJ2-7; D unclear. The germline V gene encodes CDR1 SEHNR and CDR2 FQNEAQ (reference sequence). Trimming took off 5 bases at V and 3 bases at J, with 14 bases between the two ends. There are 14 residues in the CDR3. In DNA, the CDR3 is TGTGCCAGCAGCCCGGTCGGACGGCTCTACGAGCAGTACTTC. Translation gives CASSPVGRLYEQYF.

The chain employs TRBV12-3 or TRBV12-4 and TRBJ1-5, with unresolved D. Trimming took off 1 base at V and 5 bases at J, with 0 bases between the two ends. This CDR3 spans 11 amino acids. The CDR3 nucleotides read TGTGCCAGCAGTTTAGATCAGCCCCAGCATTTT. This sequence encodes CASSLDQPQHF.

The chain is built from TRBV7-2 and TRBJ2-4, with D possibly matching TRBD2 (6 bases). Germline lookup yields CDR1 SGHTA and CDR2 FQGNSA. Trimming pared 4 bases from V and 3 bases from J, leaving 16 bases between. The CDR3 has 16 amino acids. The CDR3 reads CASSSSVGGVKNIQYF. CDR3 coding DNA: TGTGCCAGCAGCTCATCGGTGGGGGGAGTCAAAAACATTCAGTACTTC. Full variable domain (missing parts from reference TRBV7-2 and TRBJ2-4): GAGVSQSPSNKVTEKGKDVELRCDPISGHTALYWYRQSLGQGLEFLIYFQGNSAPDKSGLPSDRFSAERTGGSVSTLTIQRTQQEDSAVYLCASSSSVGGVKNIQYFGAGTRLSVL.